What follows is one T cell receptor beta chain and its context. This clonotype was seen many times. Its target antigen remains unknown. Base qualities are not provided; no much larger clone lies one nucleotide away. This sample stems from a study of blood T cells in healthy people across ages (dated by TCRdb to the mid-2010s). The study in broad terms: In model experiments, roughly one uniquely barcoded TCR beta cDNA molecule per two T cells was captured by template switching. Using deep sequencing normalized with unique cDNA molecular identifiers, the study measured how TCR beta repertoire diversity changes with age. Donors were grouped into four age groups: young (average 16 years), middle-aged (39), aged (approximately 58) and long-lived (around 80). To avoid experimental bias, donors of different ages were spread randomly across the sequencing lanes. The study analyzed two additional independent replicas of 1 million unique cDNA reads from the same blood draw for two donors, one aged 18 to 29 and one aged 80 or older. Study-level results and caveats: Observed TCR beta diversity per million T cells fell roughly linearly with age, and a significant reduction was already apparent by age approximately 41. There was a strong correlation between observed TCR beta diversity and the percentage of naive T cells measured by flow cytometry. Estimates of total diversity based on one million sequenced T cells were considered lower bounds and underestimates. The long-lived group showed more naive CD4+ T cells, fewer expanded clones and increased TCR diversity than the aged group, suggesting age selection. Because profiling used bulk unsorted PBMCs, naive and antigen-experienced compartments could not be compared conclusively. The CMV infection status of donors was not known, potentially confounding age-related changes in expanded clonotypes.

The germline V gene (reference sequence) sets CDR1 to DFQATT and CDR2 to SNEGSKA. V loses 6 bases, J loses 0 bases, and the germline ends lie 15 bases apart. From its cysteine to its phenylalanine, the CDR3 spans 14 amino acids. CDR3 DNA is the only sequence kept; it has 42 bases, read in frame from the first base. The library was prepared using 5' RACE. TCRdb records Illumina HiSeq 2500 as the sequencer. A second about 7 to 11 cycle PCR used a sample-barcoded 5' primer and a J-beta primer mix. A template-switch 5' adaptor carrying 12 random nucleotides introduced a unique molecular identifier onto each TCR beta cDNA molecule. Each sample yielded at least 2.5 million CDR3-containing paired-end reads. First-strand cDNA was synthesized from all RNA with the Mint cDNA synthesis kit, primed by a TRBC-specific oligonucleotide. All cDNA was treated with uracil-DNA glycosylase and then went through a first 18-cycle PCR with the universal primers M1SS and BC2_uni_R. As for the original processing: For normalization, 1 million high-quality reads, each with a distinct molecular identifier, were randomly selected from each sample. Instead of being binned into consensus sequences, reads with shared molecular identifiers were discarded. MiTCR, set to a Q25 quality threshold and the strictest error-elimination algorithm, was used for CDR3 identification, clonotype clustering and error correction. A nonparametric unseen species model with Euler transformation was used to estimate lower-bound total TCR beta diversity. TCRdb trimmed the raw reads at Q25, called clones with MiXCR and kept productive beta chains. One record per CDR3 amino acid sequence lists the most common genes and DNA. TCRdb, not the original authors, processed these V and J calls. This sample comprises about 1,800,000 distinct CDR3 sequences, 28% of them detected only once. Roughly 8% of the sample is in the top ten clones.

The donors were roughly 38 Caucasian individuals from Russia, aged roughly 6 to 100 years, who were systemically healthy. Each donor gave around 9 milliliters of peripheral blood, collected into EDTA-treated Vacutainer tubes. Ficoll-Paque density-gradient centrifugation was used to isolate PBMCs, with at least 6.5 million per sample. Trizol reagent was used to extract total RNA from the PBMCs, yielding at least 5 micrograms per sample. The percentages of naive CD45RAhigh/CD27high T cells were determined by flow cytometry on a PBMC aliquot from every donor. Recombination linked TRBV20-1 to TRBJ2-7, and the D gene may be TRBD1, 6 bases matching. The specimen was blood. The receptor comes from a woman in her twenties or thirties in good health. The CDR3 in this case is CSALYYRDSYEQYF. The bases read TGCAGTGCACTTTATTACAGGGACTCCTACGAGCAGTACTTC.